The 10 T cell receptor beta chains below all came from one sample that was sequenced in a study of graft-versus-host responses after intestinal transplantation. Sequencing used immunoSEQ multiplex PCR; TCRdb keeps in-frame clones, though not all of them. The sample carries about 59,000 clones, 85% to 95% recorded once. These receptors lack a known antigen. Sequenced material: unstimulated CD4+ T cells sorted from spleen or lymph node cells, taken before transplant. These receptors were taken from a human donor who was the organ donor for an intestinal transplant.

This chain uses TRBV10-3 with TRBJ1-2; D perhaps matches TRBD1 (5 bases). V dropped 0 bases and J dropped 4 bases, with 15 bases sitting between them. The CDR3 runs 16 residues. Germline V gene data show CDR1 as ENHRY and CDR2 as SYGVKD. This chain's CDR3 is CAISESNIGTGYGYTF. The CDR3 coding sequence is TGTGCCATCAGTGAGTCGAATATAGGTACAGGCTATGGCTACACCTTC.

V usage is TRBV6-1 and J usage is TRBJ1-1; no firm D call. Per germline, CDR1 MNHNS and CDR2 SASEGT. CDR3 length: 11 amino acids. The germline V and J ends were trimmed by 7 bases and 1 base, with 4 bases remaining between them. The CDR3 region has the DNA TGTGCCAGCAAGCGGAACACTGAAGCTTTCTTT. Residues: CASKRNTEAFF.

This clone was counted a single time. The V gene is TRBV6-4, the J gene TRBJ2-7; 10 nucleotides agree with TRBD2. V shed 10 bases and J 3 bases; nucleotides not matched to a gene: 9. Germline V gene sequence: CDR1 MRHNA, CDR2 SNTAGT. CDR3 length: 14 residues. CDR3: CANRASGGFYEQYF. In DNA, the CDR3 is TGTGCCAACCGAGCTAGCGGGGGATTCTACGAGCAGTACTTC.

This clone appeared a single time. This sequence joins TRBV18 and TRBJ2-1; D might be TRBD1 (6 bases). Trimming took off 4 bases at V and 7 bases at J, with 17 bases between the two ends. Germline V gene data show CDR1 as KGHSH and CDR2 as LQKENI. The CDR3 spans 15 residues. The CDR3 region is CASSLLDRFRNEQFF. The CDR3 DNA is TGTGCCAGCTCACTCCTAGACAGGTTTAGGAATGAGCAGTTCTTC.

This chain connects TRBV7-3 to TRBJ2-3; 9 nucleotides align to TRBD2. Per germline, CDR1 SGHTA and CDR2 FQGTGA. The CDR3 has 15 residues. Losses at the gene ends were 2 bases for V and 5 bases for J; bases not matched to a gene: 5. CDR3 sequence reads: CASSLLSAGGDTQYF. The DNA of the CDR3 is TGTGCCAGCAGCTTACTCTCAGCGGGGGGAGATACGCAGTATTTT.

This chain joins TRBV5-1 and TRBJ2-1; 13 nucleotides align to TRBD2. The CDR3 runs 14 residues. V was pared by 0 bases and J by 15 bases, with 6 bases of the junction left unmatched. The germline V gene has CDR1 SGHRS and CDR2 YFSETQ. CDR3 amino acids: CASSLGLAGGKWFF. CDR3 nucleotides: TGCGCCAGCAGCTTGGGACTAGCGGGGGGAAAGTGGTTCTTC.

The genes are TRBV9 and TRBJ2-1; TRBD2 matches at 15 bases. CDR1 and CDR2 (germline): SGDLS, YYNGEE. This CDR3 spans 17 amino acids. J lost 3 bases, V lost 3 bases, and 4 bases had no gene match. CDR3 amino acids: CASSARTSGGGYNEQFF. DNA for the CDR3: TGTGCCAGCAGCGCCCGGACTAGCGGGGGGGGCTACAATGAGCAGTTCTTC.

V usage is TRBV7-2 and J usage is TRBJ2-3; the match to TRBD2 covers 10 bases. Germline V gene data show CDR1 as SGHTA and CDR2 as FQGNSA. The CDR3 spans 18 residues. The J segment lost 0 bases and the V segment lost 2 bases, leaving 8 bases of the junction unmatched. In DNA, the CDR3 is TGTGCCAGCAGCTTAAAGCTAGCGGGGGTGACTAGCACAGATACGCAGTATTTT. This encodes CASSLKLAGVTSTDTQYF.

This chain uses TRBV5-4 with TRBJ1-3, with 8 bases matching TRBD1. The germline V gene encodes CDR1 SGHNT and CDR2 YYREEE (reference sequence). The CDR3 is made up of 16 amino acids. J lost 9 bases, V lost 4 bases, and 15 bases had no gene match. The CDR3 region is CASSLRRPGGYSTIYF. CDR3 coding DNA: TGTGCCAGCAGCCTCAGACGTCCAGGGGGCTACAGCACCATATATTTT.

The chain uses TRBV6-5 and TRBJ1-4; tentative D call: TRBD1 (6 bases). The CDR3 consists of 16 residues. V lost 0 bases, J lost 5 bases, and 13 bases lay in between. Per germline, CDR1 MNHEY and CDR2 SVGAGI. The chain's CDR3 is CASSYSRGRGNEKLFF. The DNA of the CDR3 is TGTGCCAGCAGTTACTCAAGAGGCAGGGGAAATGAAAAACTGTTTTTT.